Listed below are T cell receptor beta chains from one sample, sequenced in a study of blood T cells in healthy people across ages. MiXCR, applied by TCRdb to the 5' RACE reads, yields one record per CDR3 protein. The repertoire holds roughly 1,500,000 distinct CDR3 sequences, about 35% seen once, with 11% in the top ten. The sequencing input was blood. Receptors originate from a woman aged 25 to 45 in good health. Each CDR3 is given with its conserved first and last residue. A D gene is named only where the DNA matches it firmly. Rows give clone size only sometimes, using once, few, many, or a class for an expanded clone.

D gene	V gene	J gene	CDR3 length	clone size	CDR3 DNA	CDR3 protein
NA	TRBV6-1	TRBJ2-3	14	NA	TGTGCCAGCAGTGAAGGACTATTCACAGATACGCAGTATTTT	CASSEGLFTDTQYF
NA	TRBV20-1	TRBJ2-5	12	NA	TGCAGTGCCAGGACCGTGTCCCTGACCCAGTACTTC	CSARTVSLTQYF
NA	TRBV10-3	TRBJ1-2	14	many	TGTGCCACAACTGAAGGTCCGGGGGCGTCTGGCTACACCTTC	CATTEGPGASGYTF
TRBD2	TRBV3-1	TRBJ2-7	17	many	TGTGCCAGCAGCCAAGGTGGCATAGCGGGTAACCCCCTCGAGCAGTACTTC	CASSQGGIAGNPLEQYF
NA	TRBV4-1	TRBJ2-7	13	NA	TGCGCCAGCAGCCTAAAGTCTGACTACGAGCAGTACTTC	CASSLKSDYEQYF
NA	TRBV4-1	TRBJ1-1	18	NA	TGCGCCAGCAGCCACCCAAAGGCCCGGGGGGCGCGGGACACTGAAGCTTTCTTT	CASSHPKARGARDTEAFF
NA	TRBV20-1	TRBJ2-3	15	NA	TGCAGCTCAGGGTGGAGAGACGCTAGCACAGATACGCAGTATTTT	CSSGWRDASTDTQYF
NA	TRBV11-2	TRBJ1-1	15	few	TGTGCCAGCAGCTCCAATGGTGCGGTAAACACTGAAGCTTTCTTT	CASSSNGAVNTEAFF
TRBD2	TRBV6-2/TRBV6-3	TRBJ2-5	15	NA	TGTGCCATCTCCTGGGGGGGAGCGGTCCAAGAGACCCAGTACTTC	CAISWGGAVQETQYF
NA	TRBV29-1	TRBJ2-2	14	few	TGCAGCGTTGAAACCCATTCTAACACCGGGGAGCTGTTTTTT	CSVETHSNTGELFF
NA	TRBV6-5	TRBJ2-1	16	NA	TGTGCCAGCAGTTACTCGACAAGGCAGGTCCTCAATGAGCAGTTCTTC	CASSYSTRQVLNEQFF
NA	TRBV6-6	TRBJ2-1	16	NA	TGTGCCAGCAGTTACTCAGCCTGTCCCTCCTACAATGAGCAGTTCTTC	CASSYSACPSYNEQFF
NA	TRBV4-2	TRBJ2-5	13	many	TGTGCCAGCAGCCAAGATCCAAGAGAGACCCAGTACTTC	CASSQDPRETQYF
NA	TRBV21-1	TRBJ1-2	15	NA	TGTGCCAGCATCCGCCCGGACAGGGATAACTATGGCTACACCTTC	CASIRPDRDNYGYTF
NA	TRBV7-2	TRBJ2-1	13	many	TGTGCCAGCAGCCCGGGGCAATGGGGTGAGCAGTTCTTC	CASSPGQWGEQFF
NA	TRBV29-1	TRBJ1-1	13	few	TGCAGCGTTGAAGACCCGGGCCCCAAAGGAGCTTTCTTT	CSVEDPGPKGAFF
NA	TRBV21-1	TRBJ2-7	16	NA	TGTGCCAGCAGCACCCTAGCGGGAGCCCTATTGTACGAGCAGTACTTC	CASSTLAGALLYEQYF
NA	TRBV5-1	TRBJ2-1	12	few	TGCGCCAGCAGCTTCGCGCGCAATGAGCAGTTCTTC	CASSFARNEQFF
NA	TRBV24-1	TRBJ2-1	12	NA	TGTGCCACCAGTGATTTCGCTTCTGAGCAGTTCTTC	CATSDFASEQFF
TRBD2	TRBV6-5	TRBJ2-7	15	NA	TGTGCCAGCAGTTATTTCCCCGGGACTATCTACGAGCAGTACTTC	CASSYFPGTIYEQYF
NA	TRBV20-1	TRBJ2-1	16	few	TGCAGTGCTAGAGATATTGGGGGGGCCGTTCTGATTGAGCAGTTCTTC	CSARDIGGAVLIEQFF
TRBD1	TRBV3-1	TRBJ2-7	17	few	TGTGCCAGCAGCCCCCTCTTGGGGACAGGGTCCTCCTACGAGCAGTACTTC	CASSPLLGTGSSYEQYF
TRBD2	TRBV4-1	TRBJ2-3	15	few	TGCGCCAGCAGCCAAGAGTTTAGCGGGAGCGTAACGCAGTATTTT	CASSQEFSGSVTQYF
NA	TRBV10-3	TRBJ2-5	14	many	TGTGCCATCAGTTGGAGGGAGAGGGAAGAGACCCAGTACTTC	CAISWREREETQYF
NA	TRBV27	TRBJ2-5	16	NA	TGTGCCAGCAGTTTAAGTGCCAGGTGGGGAGTGGAGACCCAGTACTTC	CASSLSARWGVETQYF
NA	TRBV6-6	TRBJ1-2	16	NA	TGTGCCAGCAGTCCCAGCCGGGGAGAAGCTAACTATGGCTACACCTTC	CASSPSRGEANYGYTF